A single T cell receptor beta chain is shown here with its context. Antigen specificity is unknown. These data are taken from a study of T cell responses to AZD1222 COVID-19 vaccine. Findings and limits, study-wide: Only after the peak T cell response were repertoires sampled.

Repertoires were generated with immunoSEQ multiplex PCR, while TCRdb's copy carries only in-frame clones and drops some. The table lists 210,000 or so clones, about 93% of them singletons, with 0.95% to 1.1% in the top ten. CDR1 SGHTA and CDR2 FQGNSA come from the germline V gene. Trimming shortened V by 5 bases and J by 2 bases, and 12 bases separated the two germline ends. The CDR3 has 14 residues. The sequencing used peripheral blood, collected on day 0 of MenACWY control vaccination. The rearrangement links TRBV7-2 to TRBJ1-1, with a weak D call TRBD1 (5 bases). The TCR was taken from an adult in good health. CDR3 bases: TGTGCCAGCAGCGTTAGGGGACCTAACACTGAAGCTTTCTTT. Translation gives CASSVRGPNTEAFF.